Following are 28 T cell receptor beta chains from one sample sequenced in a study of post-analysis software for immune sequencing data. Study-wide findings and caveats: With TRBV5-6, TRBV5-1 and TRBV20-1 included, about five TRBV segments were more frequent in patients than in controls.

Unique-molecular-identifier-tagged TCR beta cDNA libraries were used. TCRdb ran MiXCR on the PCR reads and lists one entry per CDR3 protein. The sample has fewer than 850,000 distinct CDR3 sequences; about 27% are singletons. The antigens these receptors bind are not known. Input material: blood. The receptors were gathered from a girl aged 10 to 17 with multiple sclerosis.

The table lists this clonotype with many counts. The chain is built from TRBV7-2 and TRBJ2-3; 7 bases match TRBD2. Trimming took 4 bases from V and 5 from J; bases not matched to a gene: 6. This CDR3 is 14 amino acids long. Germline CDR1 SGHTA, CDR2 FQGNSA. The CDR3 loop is CASSSGLVRDTQYF. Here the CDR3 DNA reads TGTGCCAGCAGCTCAGGACTAGTAAGAGATACGCAGTATTTT. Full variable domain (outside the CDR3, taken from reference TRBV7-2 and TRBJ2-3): GAGVSQSPSNKVTEKGKDVELRCDPISGHTALYWYRQSLGQGLEFLIYFQGNSAPDKSGLPSDRFSAERTGGSVSTLTIQRTQQEDSAVYLCASSSGLVRDTQYFGPGTRLTVL.

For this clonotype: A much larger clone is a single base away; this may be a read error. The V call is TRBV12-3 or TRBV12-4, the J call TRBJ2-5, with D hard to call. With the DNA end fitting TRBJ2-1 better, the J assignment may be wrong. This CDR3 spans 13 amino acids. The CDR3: CASSSTQQETQFF. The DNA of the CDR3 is TGTGCCAGCAGCTCGACCCAGCAAGAGACCCAGTTCTTC.

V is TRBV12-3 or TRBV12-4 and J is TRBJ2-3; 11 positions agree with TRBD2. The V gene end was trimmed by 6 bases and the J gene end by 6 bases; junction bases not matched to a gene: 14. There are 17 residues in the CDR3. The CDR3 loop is CASRLYTTSGGLDTQYF. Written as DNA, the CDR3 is TGTGCCAGCAGACTCTATACTACTAGCGGGGGATTGGATACGCAGTATTTT.

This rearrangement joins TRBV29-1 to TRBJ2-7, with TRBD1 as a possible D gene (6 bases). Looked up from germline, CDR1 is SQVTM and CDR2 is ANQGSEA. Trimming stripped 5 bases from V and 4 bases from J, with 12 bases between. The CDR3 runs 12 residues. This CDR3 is CSVRTARYEQYF. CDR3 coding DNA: TGCAGCGTTAGGACAGCGCGATACGAGCAGTACTTC.

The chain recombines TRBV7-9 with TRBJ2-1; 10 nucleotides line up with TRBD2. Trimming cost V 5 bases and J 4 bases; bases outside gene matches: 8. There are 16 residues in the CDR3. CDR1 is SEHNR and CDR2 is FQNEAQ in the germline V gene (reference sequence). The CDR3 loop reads CASSLGVAGGYNEQFF. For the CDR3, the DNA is TGTGCCAGCAGCCTGGGGGTAGCGGGGGGATACAATGAGCAGTTCTTC.

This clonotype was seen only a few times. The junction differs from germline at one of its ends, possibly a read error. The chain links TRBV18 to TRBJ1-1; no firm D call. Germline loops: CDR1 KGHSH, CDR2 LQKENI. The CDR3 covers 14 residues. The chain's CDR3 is CASSPPRGTTEAFF. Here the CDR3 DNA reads TGCGCCAGCTCACCGCCCCGGGGTACCACTGAAGCTTTCTTT.

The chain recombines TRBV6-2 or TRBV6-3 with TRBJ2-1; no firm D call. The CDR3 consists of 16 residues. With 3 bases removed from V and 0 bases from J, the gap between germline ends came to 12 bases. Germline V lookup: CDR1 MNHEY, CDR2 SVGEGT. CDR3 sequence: CASSYALASSYNEQFF. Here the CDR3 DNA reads TGTGCCAGCAGTTATGCGCTGGCAAGCTCCTACAATGAGCAGTTCTTC.

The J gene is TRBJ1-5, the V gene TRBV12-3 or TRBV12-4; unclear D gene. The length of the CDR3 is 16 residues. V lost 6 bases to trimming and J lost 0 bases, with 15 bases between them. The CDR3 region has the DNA TGTGCCAGCAGACTCTCCCCTACGGATAGCAATCAGCCCCAGCATTTT. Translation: CASRLSPTDSNQPQHF.

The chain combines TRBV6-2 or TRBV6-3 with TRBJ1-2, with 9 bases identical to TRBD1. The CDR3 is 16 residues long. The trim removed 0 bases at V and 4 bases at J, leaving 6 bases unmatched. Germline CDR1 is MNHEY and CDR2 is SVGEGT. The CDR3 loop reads CASSYSRTGESYGYTF. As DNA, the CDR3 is TGTGCCAGCAGTTACTCCAGGACAGGGGAGAGCTATGGCTACACCTTC.

The CDR3 sequence is CSAQGSDLKSSYNEQFF. CDR3 bases: TGCAGTGCCCAAGGGTCGGACTTAAAAAGCTCCTACAATGAGCAGTTCTTC. This chain links TRBV20-1 with TRBJ2-1, with a possible D match to TRBD2 (5 bases). Germline V CDR1 and CDR2: DFQATT, SNEGSKA (reference sequence). The CDR3 runs 17 residues. V lost 6 bases and J 0 bases, leaving 21 bases between the germline ends.

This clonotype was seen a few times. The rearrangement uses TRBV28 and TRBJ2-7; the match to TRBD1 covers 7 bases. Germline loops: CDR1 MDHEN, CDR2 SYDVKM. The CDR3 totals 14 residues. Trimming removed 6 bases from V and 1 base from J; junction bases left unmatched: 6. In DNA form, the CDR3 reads TGTGCCAGCAGATTTCCAGGGGGATCCTACGAGCAGTACTTC. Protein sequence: CASRFPGGSYEQYF.

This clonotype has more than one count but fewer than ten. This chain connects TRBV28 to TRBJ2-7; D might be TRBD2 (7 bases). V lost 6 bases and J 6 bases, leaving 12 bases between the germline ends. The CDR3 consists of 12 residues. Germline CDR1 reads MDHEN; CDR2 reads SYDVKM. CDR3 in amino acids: CASSLRGGEQYF. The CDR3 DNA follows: TGTGCCAGCAGCTTGAGGGGGGGCGAGCAGTACTTC.

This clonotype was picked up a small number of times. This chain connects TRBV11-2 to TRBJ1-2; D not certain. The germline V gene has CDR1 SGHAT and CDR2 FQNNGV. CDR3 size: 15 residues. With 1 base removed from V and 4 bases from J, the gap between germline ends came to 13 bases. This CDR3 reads CASSLGAYAAYGYTF. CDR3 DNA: TGTGCCAGCAGCTTAGGAGCCTACGCCGCCTATGGCTACACCTTC.

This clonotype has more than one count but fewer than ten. The CDR3 nucleotides are TGTGCCATCAGTGACTCAGCACAGGGGCCTTCCTACAATGAGCAGTTCTTC. It translates to CAISDSAQGPSYNEQFF. This chain joins TRBV10-3 and TRBJ2-1; 7 positions match TRBD1. Germline V gene lookup returns CDR1 ENHRY and CDR2 SYGVKD. V shed 3 bases and J 1 base; nucleotides not matched to a gene: 9. The CDR3 length is 17 residues.

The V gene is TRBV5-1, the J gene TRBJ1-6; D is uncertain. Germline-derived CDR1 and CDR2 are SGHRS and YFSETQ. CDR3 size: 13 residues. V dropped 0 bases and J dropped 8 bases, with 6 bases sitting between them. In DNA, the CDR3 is TGCGCCAGCAGCTTGGGGATCGATTCACCCCTCCACTTT. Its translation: CASSLGIDSPLHF.

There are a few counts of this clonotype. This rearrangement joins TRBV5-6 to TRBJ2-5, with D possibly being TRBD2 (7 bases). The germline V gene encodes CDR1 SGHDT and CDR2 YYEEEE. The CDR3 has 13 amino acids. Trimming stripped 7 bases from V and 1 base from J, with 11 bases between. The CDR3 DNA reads TGTGCCAGCGTCGGGGGGCCCCAAGAGACCCAGTACTTC. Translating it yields CASVGGPQETQYF.

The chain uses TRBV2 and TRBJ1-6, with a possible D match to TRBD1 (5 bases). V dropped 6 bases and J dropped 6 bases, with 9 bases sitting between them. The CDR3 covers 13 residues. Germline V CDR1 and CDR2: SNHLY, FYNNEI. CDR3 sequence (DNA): TGTGCCAGCAGCCGACAGATTAATTCACCCCTCCACTTT. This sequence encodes CASSRQINSPLHF. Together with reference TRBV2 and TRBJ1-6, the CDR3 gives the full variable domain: EPEVTQTPSHQVTQMGQEVILRCVPISNHLYFYWYRQILGQKVEFLVSFYNNEISEKSEIFDDQFSVERPDGSNFTLKIRSTKLEDSAMYFCASSRQINSPLHFGNGTRLTVT.

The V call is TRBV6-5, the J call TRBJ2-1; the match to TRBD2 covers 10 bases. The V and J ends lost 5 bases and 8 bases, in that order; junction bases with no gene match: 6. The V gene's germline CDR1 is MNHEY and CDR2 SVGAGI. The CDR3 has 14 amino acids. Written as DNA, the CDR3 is TGTGCCAGCAGTCCTAGCGGGAGCCCATATGAGCAGTTCTTC. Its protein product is CASSPSGSPYEQFF.

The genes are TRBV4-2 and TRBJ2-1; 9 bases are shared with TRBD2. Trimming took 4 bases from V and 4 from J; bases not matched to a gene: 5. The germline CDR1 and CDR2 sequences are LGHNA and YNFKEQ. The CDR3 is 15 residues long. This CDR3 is CASSPAGGIYNEQFF. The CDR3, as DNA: TGTGCCAGCAGCCCCGCGGGGGGGATTTACAATGAGCAGTTCTTC.

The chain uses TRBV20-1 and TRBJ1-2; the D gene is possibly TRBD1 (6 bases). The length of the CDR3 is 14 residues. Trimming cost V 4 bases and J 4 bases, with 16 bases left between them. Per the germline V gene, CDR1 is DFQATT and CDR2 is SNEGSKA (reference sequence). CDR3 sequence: CSAIAGGATYGYTF. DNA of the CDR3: TGCAGTGCTATCGCGGGGGGCGCAACCTATGGCTACACCTTC.

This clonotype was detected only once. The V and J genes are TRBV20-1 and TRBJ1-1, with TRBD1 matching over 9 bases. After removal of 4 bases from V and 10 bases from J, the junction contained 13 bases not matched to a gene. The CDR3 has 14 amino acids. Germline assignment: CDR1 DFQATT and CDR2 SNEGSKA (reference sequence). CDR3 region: CSAMGDRVIIPAFF. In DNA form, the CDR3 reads TGCAGTGCTATGGGGGACAGGGTGATTATACCAGCTTTCTTT.

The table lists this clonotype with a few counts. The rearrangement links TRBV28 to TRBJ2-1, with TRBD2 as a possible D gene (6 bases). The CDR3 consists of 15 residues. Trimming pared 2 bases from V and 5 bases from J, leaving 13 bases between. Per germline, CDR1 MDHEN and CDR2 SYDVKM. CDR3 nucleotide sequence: TGTGCCAGCAGTTTAGCGGGAAAACTTAACAATGAGCAGTTCTTC. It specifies CASSLAGKLNNEQFF. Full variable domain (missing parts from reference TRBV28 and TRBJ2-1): DVKVTQSSRYLVKRTGEKVFLECVQDMDHENMFWYRQDPGLGLRLIYFSYDVKMKEKGDIPEGYSVSREKKERFSLILESASTNQTSMYLCASSLAGKLNNEQFFGPGTRLTVL.

CDR3 nucleotides: TGTGCCAGCAGCATGGACAGGGGGCTTATAGGAAATCAGCCCCAGCATTTT. This translates into CASSMDRGLIGNQPQHF. The chain links TRBV7-9 to TRBJ1-5; 11 bases match TRBD1. Losses at the gene ends were 5 bases for V and 4 bases for J; bases not matched to a gene: 10. This CDR3 has 17 residues. Germline V CDR1 and CDR2: SEHNR, FQNEAQ (reference sequence).

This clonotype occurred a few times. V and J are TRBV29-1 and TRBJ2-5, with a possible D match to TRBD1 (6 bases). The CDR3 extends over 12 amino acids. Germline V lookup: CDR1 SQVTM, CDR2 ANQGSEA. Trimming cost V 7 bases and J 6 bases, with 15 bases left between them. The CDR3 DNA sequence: TGCAGCGCCTCGGACAGTGACCAGACCCAGTACTTC. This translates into CSASDSDQTQYF.

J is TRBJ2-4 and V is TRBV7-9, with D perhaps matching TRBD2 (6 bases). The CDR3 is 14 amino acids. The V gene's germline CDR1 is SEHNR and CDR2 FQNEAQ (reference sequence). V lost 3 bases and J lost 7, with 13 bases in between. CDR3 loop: CASSFVGTPNIQYF. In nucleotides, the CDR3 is TGTGCCAGCAGCTTTGTGGGGACTCCTAACATTCAGTACTTC.

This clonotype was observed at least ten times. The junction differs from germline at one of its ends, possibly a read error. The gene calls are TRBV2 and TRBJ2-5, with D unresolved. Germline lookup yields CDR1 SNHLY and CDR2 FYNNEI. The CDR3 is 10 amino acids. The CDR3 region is CASRGETQYF. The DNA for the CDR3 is TGCGCCAGCAGAGGAGAGACCCAGTACTTC.

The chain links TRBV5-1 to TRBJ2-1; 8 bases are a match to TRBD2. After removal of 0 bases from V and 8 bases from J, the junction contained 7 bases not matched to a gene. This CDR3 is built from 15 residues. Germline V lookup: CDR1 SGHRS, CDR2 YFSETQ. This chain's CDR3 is CASSLGAGTRHEQFF. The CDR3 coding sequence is TGCGCCAGCAGCTTGGGAGCGGGGACTAGGCATGAGCAGTTCTTC.

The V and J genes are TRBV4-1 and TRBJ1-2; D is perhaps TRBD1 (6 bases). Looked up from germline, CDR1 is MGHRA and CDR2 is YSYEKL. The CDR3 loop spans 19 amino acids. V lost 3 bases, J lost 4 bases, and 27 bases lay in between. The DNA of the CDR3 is TGCGCCAGCAGCCAGGAGGGGGATCCGGGGCCCTCAGCAGGCTATGGCTACACCTTC. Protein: CASSQEGDPGPSAGYGYTF.